This paragraph covers one TCR beta chain sequence. This CDR3 spans 14 amino acids. Germline CDR1 LNHDA, CDR2 SQIVND (reference sequence). V was clipped by 2 bases and J by 2 bases; unmatched bases: 2. These data belong to a study of blood T cell repertoires in COVID-19. Overall study: Samples of COVID-19 (acute and convalescent) were obtained from the United States, Italy and Spain. T cells, B-cell-depleted T cells, or PBMCs provided the cDNA or gDNA that served as material.

In the authors' workflow: Amplification from reference gene primers served as the basis for estimated nucleated cell counts. Method: immunoSEQ multiplex PCR; TCRdb's copy keeps in-frame clones and lacks some. D and trimming were read from the DNA, whereas the V and J calls and clone size are those reported in that table. The data contain fewer than 70,000 clones, around 80% of them singletons. This clonotype was obtained from a woman aged 80 or over with acute or convalescent COVID-19. Input material: peripheral blood. The chain carries TRBV19 and TRBJ2-7; 8 bases match TRBD2. CDR3 DNA: TGTGCCAGTAGTATACGCGGGGGGCCCTACGAGCAGTACTTC. Amino acids: CASSIRGGPYEQYF.